These 27 T cell receptor beta chains came from one sample sequenced in a study of OX40 agonist ivuxolimab in advanced cancers. Method: immunoSEQ multiplex PCR; TCRdb's copy keeps in-frame clones and lacks some. Of 50,000 to 70,000 clones listed, around 87% are singletons. The sequencing used CD4+ or CD8+ T cells sorted from blood, collected in a trial of the OX40 agonist ivuxolimab. These receptors were obtained from an adult with an advanced solid tumor such as melanoma, head and neck, liver or kidney cancer.

The V and J genes are TRBV7-2 and TRBJ2-1; 7 nucleotides agree with TRBD2. Germline assignment: CDR1 SGHTA and CDR2 FQGNSA. After removal of 1 base from V and 4 bases from J, the junction contained 7 bases not matched to a gene. The CDR3 spans 16 residues. CDR3 DNA sequence: TGTGCCAGCAGCTTAGAGTCGCTAGCGGTATACAATGAGCAGTTCTTC. This gives the protein CASSLESLAVYNEQFF.

The rearrangement uses TRBV27 and TRBJ1-5; 8 bases are shared with TRBD1. After removal of 4 bases from V and 7 bases from J, the junction contained 12 bases not matched to a gene. This CDR3 is built from 16 residues. Germline lookup yields CDR1 MNHEY and CDR2 SMNVEV (reference sequence). The CDR3: CASSSIPADRDQPQHF. The DNA for the CDR3 is TGTGCCAGCAGTTCTATACCCGCGGACAGGGACCAGCCCCAGCATTTT.

This clone has just one count. The V gene is TRBV6-5, the J gene TRBJ2-2; the match to TRBD1 covers 8 bases. Germline-derived CDR1 and CDR2 are MNHEY and SVGAGI. V gave up 6 bases and J gave up 6 bases; unmatched junction bases: 6. The CDR3 is 14 residues long. CDR3 bases: TGTGCCAGCAGCTCCGGGACAGGCCCCGGGGAGCTGTTTTTT. Translating gives CASSSGTGPGELFF.

The chain carries TRBV9 and TRBJ2-3, with D perhaps being TRBD1 or TRBD2 (6 bases each). Trimming left V 4 bases short and J 5 bases short, with 23 bases between. Looked up from germline, CDR1 is SGDLS and CDR2 is YYNGEE. The CDR3 consists of 17 residues. Here the CDR3 DNA reads TGTGCCAGCAGCCTTAACCCGGTGGGGGGCGAAAAAGATACGCAGTATTTT. The encoded protein is CASSLNPVGGEKDTQYF.

This clone is a singleton in its sample. The chain employs TRBV18 and TRBJ1-5; TRBD1 agrees at 9 bases. V was clipped by 6 bases and J by 1 base; unmatched bases: 7. CDR1 and CDR2 from the germline V gene are KGHSH and LQKENI. The CDR3 consists of 16 residues. The CDR3 spells CASSLTGGRSNQPQHF. As DNA, the CDR3 is TGTGCCAGCTCTCTTACAGGGGGCAGAAGCAATCAGCCCCAGCATTTT. Supplemented by reference TRBV18 and TRBJ1-5, the full variable domain reads NAGVMQNPRHLVRRRGQEARLRCSPMKGHSHVYWYRQLPEEGLKFMVYLQKENIIDESGMPKERFSAEFPKEGPSILRIQQVVRGDSAAYFCASSLTGGRSNQPQHFGDGTRLSIL.

The V and J genes are TRBV9 and TRBJ2-5, with 12 bases fitting TRBD2. The germline gives CDR1 SGDLS, CDR2 YYNGEE. CDR3 length: 16 residues. J was trimmed by 6 bases and V by 3 bases; bases with no gene match: 9. The CDR3 loop reads CASSETSGGPLKTQYF. CDR3 nucleotide sequence: TGTGCCAGCAGCGAGACTAGCGGGGGCCCGCTGAAGACCCAGTACTTC.

This chain connects TRBV13 to TRBJ1-2; a possible D gene is TRBD1 (5 bases). V was cut by 5 bases and J by 4 bases, with 17 bases left in between. CDR1 and CDR2 (germline): PRHDT, FYEKMQ (reference sequence). The CDR3 totals 15 residues. The CDR3 region has the DNA TGTGCCAGCAGCCCCGGTCAGGGAATCCTCTATGGCTACACCTTC. It yields the protein CASSPGQGILYGYTF.

V is TRBV7-3 and J is TRBJ2-7; no clear D gene. The CDR3 contains 14 residues. The ends were cut back, 1 base at V and 5 bases at J, with 12 bases in the middle. CDR1 is SGHTA, CDR2 FQGTGA, per germline. The CDR3 nucleotides read TGTGCCAGCAGCTTAATCGGTAGGCCCCACGAGCAGTACTTC. Its protein product is CASSLIGRPHEQYF.

The J gene is TRBJ2-2, the V gene TRBV15; D is tentatively TRBD1 or TRBD2 (6 bases each). Germline assignment: CDR1 LNHNV and CDR2 YYDKDF (reference sequence). V was shortened by 1 base and J by 7 bases, with 16 bases between the two germline ends. This CDR3 contains 16 residues. The CDR3 here is CATSRALGGAGGELFF. CDR3 DNA sequence: TGTGCCACCAGCAGAGCCTTAGGGGGAGCGGGCGGGGAGCTGTTTTTT.

The chain joins TRBV5-4 to TRBJ2-1; D gene unclear. Trimming pared 2 bases from V and 10 bases from J, leaving 16 bases between. This CDR3 is 14 amino acids long. Germline V gene lookup returns CDR1 SGHNT and CDR2 YYREEE (reference sequence). CDR3 region: CASSFSPLDGEQFF. CDR3 coding DNA: TGTGCCAGCAGCTTTAGTCCCTTGGACGGGGAGCAGTTCTTC.

The J gene is TRBJ2-7, the V gene TRBV6-1; D is uncertain. Germline-derived CDR1 and CDR2 are MNHNS and SASEGT. With 2 bases removed from V and 0 bases from J, the gap between germline ends came to 11 bases. This CDR3 comprises 15 residues. The DNA of the CDR3 is TGTGCCAGCAGTGAATTTGTCAGTCGCTCCTACGAGCAGTACTTC. Its protein product is CASSEFVSRSYEQYF.

The chain uses TRBV27 and TRBJ2-1, with 13 bases that match TRBD2. The CDR3 extends over 13 amino acids. The V gene end was trimmed by 11 bases and the J gene end by 5 bases; junction bases not matched to a gene: 3. Germline CDR1 reads MNHEY; CDR2 reads SMNVEV (reference sequence). The CDR3 nucleotides read TGTGCCTGCGGGACTAGCGGGAACAATGAGCAGTTCTTC. It yields the protein CACGTSGNNEQFF.

The rearrangement joins TRBV14 to TRBJ2-5, with a tentative D call TRBD2 (6 bases). The CDR3 consists of 13 residues. The V end lost 4 bases, the J end lost 4 bases, and 10 bases lay between the germline ends. Germline CDR1 is SGHDN and CDR2 is FVKESK. This CDR3 is CASSPPGVETQYF. In DNA form, the CDR3 reads TGTGCCAGCAGCCCGCCGGGGGTAGAGACCCAGTACTTC.

This chain uses TRBV6-4 with TRBJ1-1, with TRBD1 matching 7 bases. The CDR3 is 13 residues long. From germline, CDR1 is MRHNA and CDR2 SNTAGT. The ends lost 6 bases at V and 1 base at J; junction bases unmatched: 2. The chain's CDR3 is CASSRTGNTEAFF. The CDR3 nucleotides read TGTGCCAGCAGCCGGACAGGGAACACTGAAGCTTTCTTT.

This sequence joins TRBV11-2 and TRBJ1-5; D unresolved. This CDR3 has 13 amino acids. Per the germline V gene, CDR1 is SGHAT and CDR2 is FQNNGV. Deletions cut 6 bases from V and 1 base from J, with 7 bases between. CDR3 in amino acids: CASSPYSNQPQHF. The CDR3 coding sequence is TGTGCCAGCAGTCCCTACAGCAATCAGCCCCAGCATTTT.

This clone was counted a single time. The genes are TRBV9 and TRBJ2-3; D is unresolved. The V gene lost 1 base and the J gene lost 1 base, with 7 bases spanning the gap. The CDR3 contains 14 residues. The germline V gene has CDR1 SGDLS and CDR2 YYNGEE. The CDR3 sequence is CASSVKPRTDTQYF. Written as DNA, the CDR3 is TGTGCCAGCAGCGTAAAGCCGCGCACAGATACGCAGTATTTT.

The V gene is TRBV19, the J gene TRBJ1-2; TRBD1 is a possible D gene (5 bases). Germline CDR1 LNHDA, CDR2 SQIVND (reference sequence). Between the trimmed V and J ends, which lost 7 bases and 4 bases, there was a span of 16 bases. This CDR3 region has 14 residues. The CDR3 region is CASMGRGSGYGYTF. The CDR3 region has the DNA TGTGCCAGTATGGGACGGGGGTCCGGCTATGGCTACACCTTC.

This clone has a single count. The chain joins TRBV5-1 to TRBJ2-5, with TRBD1 matching 12 bases. Germline V gives CDR1 SGHRS, CDR2 YFSETQ. Unmatched junction bases numbered 11, after V lost 5 bases and J lost 3 bases. The CDR3 has 17 amino acids. The CDR3: CASSSIIGTGGEETQYF. The CDR3 DNA sequence: TGCGCCAGCAGTTCTATTATAGGGACAGGGGGCGAAGAGACCCAGTACTTC.

The chain couples TRBV19 to TRBJ1-5; TRBD1 matches 7 bases. The ends lost 3 bases at V and 7 bases at J; junction bases unmatched: 9. The CDR3 is 15 residues long. Per the germline V gene, CDR1 is LNHDA and CDR2 is SQIVND (reference sequence). CDR3 bases: TGTGCCAGTAGTATTTTCATAGGGGGCGTCCAGCCCCAGCATTTT. It is translated as CASSIFIGGVQPQHF.

This clone has just one count. V gene TRBV19 combines with J gene TRBJ1-3; maybe TRBD1 (6 bases). The CDR3 has 14 amino acids. In germline, CDR1 is LNHDA, CDR2 SQIVND (reference sequence). V was trimmed by 6 bases and J by 0 bases, leaving 9 bases between them. CDR3: CASRGHNSGNTIYF. The CDR3 coding sequence is TGTGCCAGTAGGGGACATAACTCTGGAAACACCATATATTTT.

The chain is built from TRBV27 and TRBJ1-1; D gene unclear. Trimming pared 6 bases from V and 3 bases from J, leaving 14 bases between. The CDR3 is 14 amino acids. Per the germline V gene, CDR1 is MNHEY and CDR2 is SMNVEV (reference sequence). In nucleotides, the CDR3 is TGTGCCAGCAGCCTCGGCAGGATGTACACTGAAGCTTTCTTT. Translation: CASSLGRMYTEAFF.

This chain connects TRBV5-1 to TRBJ1-3; D remains ambiguous. This CDR3 spans 14 amino acids. Germline CDR1 SGHRS, CDR2 YFSETQ. V lost 0 bases to trimming and J lost 0 bases, with 4 bases between them. The CDR3 protein is CASSLGGSGNTIYF. The CDR3 nucleotides are TGCGCCAGCAGCTTGGGTGGCTCTGGAAACACCATATATTTT. Supplemented by reference TRBV5-1 and TRBJ1-3, the full variable domain reads KAGVTQTPRYLIKTRGQQVTLSCSPISGHRSVSWYQQTPGQGLQFLFEYFSETQRNKGNFPGRFSGRQFSNSRSEMNVSTLELGDSALYLCASSLGGSGNTIYFGEGSWLTVV.

The chain joins TRBV30 to TRBJ2-2; 7 bases map to TRBD2. This CDR3 is 13 amino acids long. V shed 0 bases, J shed 6 bases, and the junction held 1 base outside the gene matches. CDR1 is GTSNPN, CDR2 SVGIG, per germline (reference sequence). The CDR3 is CAWSVGGAGELFF. The DNA for the CDR3 is TGTGCCTGGAGTGTTGGGGGGGCCGGGGAGCTGTTTTTT.

The chain links TRBV27 to TRBJ2-7; 10 positions match TRBD1. CDR3 size: 15 residues. V trimming: 2 bases; J trimming: 4 bases; junction bases outside the gene matches: 5. The germline V gene encodes CDR1 MNHEY and CDR2 SMNVEV (reference sequence). CDR3 in amino acids: CASSLKGQGRYEQYF. As DNA, the CDR3 is TGTGCCAGCAGTTTAAAGGGACAGGGGAGGTACGAGCAGTACTTC.

This clone was picked up one time. This sequence joins TRBV19 and TRBJ2-5; perhaps D is TRBD1 or TRBD2 (5 bases each). Trimming pared 3 bases from V and 5 bases from J, leaving 13 bases between. CDR1 is LNHDA, CDR2 SQIVND, per germline (reference sequence). This CDR3 region has 14 residues. The CDR3 DNA reads as TGTGCCAGTAGTATGATGGGGGTGCAGGAGACCCAGTACTTC. It encodes CASSMMGVQETQYF.

The J gene is TRBJ2-7, the V gene TRBV7-9; D may match TRBD1 or TRBD2 (5 bases each). Germline-derived CDR1 and CDR2 are SEHNR and FQNEAQ (reference sequence). The CDR3 has 14 amino acids. V shed 5 bases and J shed 1 base, with 12 bases lying between them. The DNA of the CDR3 is TGTGCCAGCAGCGGACGGGACGGATCCTACGAGCAGTACTTC. Amino acid sequence: CASSGRDGSYEQYF.

The J gene is TRBJ2-2, the V gene TRBV2; D is perhaps TRBD1 (8 bases). V shed 9 bases and J shed 7 bases, with 15 bases lying between them. CDR3 length: 13 residues. CDR1 SNHLY and CDR2 FYNNEI come from the germline V gene. CDR3 DNA: TGTGCCAGACAGGGGGGGGCAGGCGGGGAGCTGTTTTTT. Translated, it gives CARQGGAGGELFF.